This is a list of T cell receptor beta chains from one sample in a study of OX40 agonist ivuxolimab in advanced cancers. Profiling relied on immunoSEQ multiplex PCR, and the TCRdb table lists in-frame clones only, not all of them. The sample consists of more than 30,000 clones, about 85% of them appearing once. Specimen: CD4+ or CD8+ T cells sorted from blood, collected in a trial of the OX40 agonist ivuxolimab. Receptor source: an adult with an advanced solid tumor such as melanoma, head and neck, liver or kidney cancer. Both conserved end residues are part of each CDR3. The D gene is left open where the match is weak. Clone size, where shown, is once, few, many, or a class for clones that have expanded.

CASSFGYTTDTQYF	TGTGCCAGCAGCTTCGGTTATACCACAGATACGCAGTATTTT	TRBV7-3	TRBJ2-3	14	once	NA
CASSPVYMNTEAFF	TGTGCCAGCAGTCCGGTCTACATGAACACTGAAGCTTTCTTT	TRBV28	TRBJ1-1	14	few	NA
CSVPQTGLTTEAFF	TGCAGCGTTCCGCAGACAGGGCTCACGACTGAAGCTTTCTTT	TRBV29-1	TRBJ1-1	14	NA	TRBD1
CATSGGDRRNEKLFF	TGTGCCACCAGCGGGGGGGACAGGAGGAATGAAAAACTGTTTTTT	TRBV15	TRBJ1-4	15	NA	TRBD1
CASSPNAPRGGYGYTF	TGCGCCAGCAGCCCCAATGCGCCGAGGGGTGGCTATGGCTACACCTTC	TRBV5-1	TRBJ1-2	16	NA	NA
CASSKGTVSGNTIYF	TGCGCCAGCAGCAAAGGGACGGTCTCTGGAAACACCATATATTTT	TRBV5-1	TRBJ1-3	15	NA	NA
CASSRTDNSPLHF	TGTGCCAGCAGCAGGACAGATAATTCACCCCTCCACTTT	TRBV9	TRBJ1-6	13	NA	NA
CAWTSGGAANEQFF	TGTGCCTGGACTAGCGGGGGGGCGGCGAATGAGCAGTTCTTC	TRBV30	TRBJ2-1	14	NA	TRBD2
CSASLHAEAFF	TGCAGTGCTAGCCTCCACGCTGAAGCTTTCTTT	TRBV20-1	TRBJ1-1	11	NA	NA
CASSGAQARWAYYGYTF	TGTGCCAGCAGTGGAGCGCAGGCCAGGTGGGCCTACTATGGCTACACCTTC	TRBV6-1	TRBJ1-2	17	NA	NA
CAISSRGEAFF	TGTGCCATCAGTAGCAGGGGTGAAGCTTTCTTT	TRBV10-3	TRBJ1-1	11	NA	NA
CASSLVAGAGPLHF	TGTGCCAGCAGCTTAGTCGCAGGGGCAGGGCCCCTCCACTTT	TRBV7-2	TRBJ1-6	14	NA	NA
CSVAGGRGGNQPQHF	TGCAGCGTTGCTGGGGGCAGGGGAGGCAATCAGCCCCAGCATTTT	TRBV29-1	TRBJ1-5	15	NA	NA
CASSSGLPLGGSDTQYF	TGTGCCAGCAGTTCAGGACTACCCCTAGGGGGCTCAGATACGCAGTATTTT	TRBV28	TRBJ2-3	17	NA	NA
CASRRGGSLETQYF	TGTGCCAGTAGGAGGGGCGGGAGTTTAGAGACCCAGTACTTC	TRBV28	TRBJ2-5	14	NA	TRBD2
CASSLGGRMDTEAFF	TGCGCCAGCAGCTTGGGAGGGAGGATGGACACTGAAGCTTTCTTT	TRBV5-1	TRBJ1-1	15	NA	NA
CASSQEGGPFSLHF	TGCGCCAGCAGCCAAGAGGGGGGCCCCTTTTCCCTCCACTTT	TRBV4-1	TRBJ1-6	14	NA	NA
CASSLYTGELFF	TGTGCCAGCAGCCTCTACACCGGGGAGCTGTTTTTT	TRBV6-5	TRBJ2-2	12	NA	NA
CASYQVGGSYNEQFF	TGCGCCAGCTACCAGGTGGGGGGCTCCTACAATGAGCAGTTCTTC	TRBV5-1	TRBJ2-1	15	once	NA
CASKWGTDQPQHF	TGTGCCAGTAAATGGGGGACGGATCAGCCCCAGCATTTT	TRBV19	TRBJ1-5	13	NA	NA
CASGPSVFQETQYF	TGTGCTAGTGGTCCTTCCGTGTTCCAAGAGACCCAGTACTTC	TRBV12-5	TRBJ2-5	14	NA	NA
CASRRQGPYEQYF	TGTGCCAGCAGGAGACAGGGGCCCTACGAGCAGTACTTC	TRBV2	TRBJ2-7	13	NA	TRBD1
CASSFSGASTDTQYF	TGCGCCAGCAGCTTTAGCGGGGCTAGCACAGATACGCAGTATTTT	TRBV5-1	TRBJ2-3	15	NA	TRBD2
CASTTGGGNQPQHF	TGTGCCAGCACAACCGGAGGGGGGAATCAGCCCCAGCATTTT	TRBV27	TRBJ1-5	14	NA	NA
CASSKGGRYGYTF	TGTGCCAGTAGTAAAGGTGGGCGCTATGGCTACACCTTC	TRBV19	TRBJ1-2	13	once	NA
CASSLVAGGQETQYF	TGTGCCAGTAGTTTGGTAGCGGGGGGACAAGAGACCCAGTACTTC	TRBV19	TRBJ2-5	15	once	TRBD2
CASSLSGENTEAFF	TGTGCCAGCAGCTTAAGTGGTGAGAACACTGAAGCTTTCTTT	TRBV7-8	TRBJ1-1	14	NA	NA
CASSLGDRAAYNEQFF	TGCGCCAGCAGCTTGGGGGACAGGGCCGCCTACAATGAGCAGTTCTTC	TRBV5-1	TRBJ2-1	16	once	TRBD1
CASSSPPLANNSGGIRDTQYF	TGCGCCAGCAGCAGCCCTCCACTCGCGAATAACAGCGGGGGGATTCGGGATACGCAGTATTTT	TRBV4-1	TRBJ2-3	21	NA	TRBD2
CASSYQGATEAFF	TGTGCCAGCAGTTACCAGGGGGCAACTGAAGCTTTCTTT	TRBV2	TRBJ1-1	13	NA	TRBD1
CASSTPGTGYNEQFF	TGTGCCAGCAGTACTCCCGGGACAGGTTACAATGAGCAGTTCTTC	TRBV28	TRBJ2-1	15	NA	TRBD1
CASSLGGTGVREQYF	TGTGCCAGCAGTTTAGGCGGGACAGGGGTCCGCGAGCAGTACTTC	TRBV28	TRBJ2-7	15	NA	TRBD1
CASSPGALRGEQYF	TGTGCCAGCAGCCCAGGGGCCCTCCGGGGTGAGCAGTACTTC	TRBV5-5	TRBJ2-7	14	NA	NA
CASSLPGGESPLHF	TGTGCCAGCAGTCTGCCTGGAGGGGAATCACCCCTCCACTTT	TRBV25-1	TRBJ1-6	14	NA	NA
CASSLSRWNRGGELFF	TGTGCCAGCAGTTTATCCCGGTGGAATCGCGGCGGGGAGCTGTTTTTT	TRBV27	TRBJ2-2	16	NA	NA
CASSLDRGNEQFF	TGTGCCAGCAGCCTGGACAGGGGGAATGAGCAGTTCTTC	TRBV5-6	TRBJ2-1	13	NA	TRBD1
CSAWATRYNEQFF	TGCAGCGCCTGGGCTACCAGATACAATGAGCAGTTCTTC	TRBV29-1	TRBJ2-1	13	NA	NA
CASSESPQETQYF	TGTGCCAGCAGTGAGTCGCCTCAAGAGACCCAGTACTTC	TRBV6-1	TRBJ2-5	13	NA	NA
CASSLGENQPQHF	TGTGCCAGCAGCTTAGGGGAAAATCAGCCCCAGCATTTT	TRBV11-2	TRBJ1-5	13	NA	NA
CASSLTGVPSGANVLTF	TGTGCCAGCAGCTTGACGGGCGTTCCCTCTGGGGCCAACGTCCTGACTTTC	TRBV7-3	TRBJ2-6	17	NA	NA
CASSLGLANYNEQFF	TGCGCCAGCAGCTTGGGACTAGCAAATTACAATGAGCAGTTCTTC	TRBV5-1	TRBJ2-1	15	NA	TRBD2
CASSLVRGPYNEQFF	TGTGCCAGCAGCTTGGTGCGGGGACCGTACAATGAGCAGTTCTTC	TRBV11-2	TRBJ2-1	15	NA	NA
CASSLVLSGHNEQFF	TGTGCCAGCAGCTTAGTACTATCCGGCCACAATGAGCAGTTCTTC	TRBV11-2	TRBJ2-1	15	NA	NA
CASSPQATQGKLFF	TGTGCCAGCTCACCACAGGCCACACAGGGGAAACTGTTTTTT	TRBV18	TRBJ1-4	14	NA	TRBD1
CASSSGTGRNEQYF	TGTGCCAGCAGCTCAGGGACAGGGCGCAACGAGCAGTACTTC	TRBV7-9	TRBJ2-7	14	NA	TRBD1
CASSRGQNSGANVLTF	TGCGCCAGCAGCCGGGGACAGAACTCTGGGGCCAACGTCCTGACTTTC	TRBV5-1	TRBJ2-6	16	NA	TRBD1
CATSRDLGWTGGLKPNTEAFF	TGTGCCACCAGCAGAGATCTCGGGTGGACAGGGGGCTTGAAACCGAACACTGAAGCTTTCTTT	TRBV15	TRBJ1-1	21	NA	TRBD1
CASSLGQGAQVQTSYEQYF	TGCGCCAGCAGCTTGGGACAGGGGGCGCAGGTTCAGACCTCCTACGAGCAGTACTTC	TRBV5-1	TRBJ2-7	19	NA	TRBD1
CASSETKAHYEQYF	TGTGCCAGCAGTGAAACGAAGGCTCACTACGAGCAGTACTTC	TRBV2	TRBJ2-7	14	once	NA